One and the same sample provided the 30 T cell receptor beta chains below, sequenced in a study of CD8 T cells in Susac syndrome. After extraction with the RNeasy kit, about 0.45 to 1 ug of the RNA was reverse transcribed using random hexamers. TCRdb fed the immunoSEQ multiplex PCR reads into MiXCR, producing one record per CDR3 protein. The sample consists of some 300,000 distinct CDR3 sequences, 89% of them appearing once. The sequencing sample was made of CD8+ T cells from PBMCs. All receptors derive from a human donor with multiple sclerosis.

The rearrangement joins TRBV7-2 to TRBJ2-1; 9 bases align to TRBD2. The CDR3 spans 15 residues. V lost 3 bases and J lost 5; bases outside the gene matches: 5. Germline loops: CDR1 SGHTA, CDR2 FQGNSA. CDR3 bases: TGTGCCAGCAGCTTGACTAGCGGTATTCACAATGAGCAGTTCTTC. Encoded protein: CASSLTSGIHNEQFF.

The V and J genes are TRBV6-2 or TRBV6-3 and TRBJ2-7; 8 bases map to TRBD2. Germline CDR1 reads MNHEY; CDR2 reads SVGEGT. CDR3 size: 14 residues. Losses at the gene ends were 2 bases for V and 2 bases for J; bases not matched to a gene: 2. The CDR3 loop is CASSYAGGAYEQYF. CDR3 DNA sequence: TGTGCCAGCAGTTACGCGGGGGGCGCCTACGAGCAGTACTTC.

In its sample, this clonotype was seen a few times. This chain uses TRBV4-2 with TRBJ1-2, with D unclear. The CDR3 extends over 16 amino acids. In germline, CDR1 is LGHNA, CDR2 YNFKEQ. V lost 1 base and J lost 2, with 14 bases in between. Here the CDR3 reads CASSQGVSGGNYGYTF. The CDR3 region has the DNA TGTGCCAGCAGCCAAGGTGTCTCGGGAGGGAACTATGGCTACACCTTC.

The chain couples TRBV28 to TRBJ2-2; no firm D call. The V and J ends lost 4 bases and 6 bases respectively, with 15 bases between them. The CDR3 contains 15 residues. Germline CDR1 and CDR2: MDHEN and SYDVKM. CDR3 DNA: TGTGCCAGCAGTTGGGGTGTTCCGGTGTCCGGGGAGCTGTTTTTT. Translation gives CASSWGVPVSGELFF.

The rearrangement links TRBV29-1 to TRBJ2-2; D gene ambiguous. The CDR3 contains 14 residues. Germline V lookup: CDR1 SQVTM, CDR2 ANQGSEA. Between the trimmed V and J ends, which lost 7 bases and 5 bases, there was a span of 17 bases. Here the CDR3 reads CSATPALRTGELFF. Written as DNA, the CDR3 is TGCAGCGCCACCCCGGCCCTACGGACCGGGGAGCTGTTTTTT.

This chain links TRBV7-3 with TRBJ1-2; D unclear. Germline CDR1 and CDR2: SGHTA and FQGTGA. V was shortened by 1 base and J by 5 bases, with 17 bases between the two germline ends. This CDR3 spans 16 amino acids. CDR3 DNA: TGTGCCAGCAGCTTAAAACCTACCGGAGAGGGATATGGCTACACCTTC. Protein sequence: CASSLKPTGEGYGYTF.

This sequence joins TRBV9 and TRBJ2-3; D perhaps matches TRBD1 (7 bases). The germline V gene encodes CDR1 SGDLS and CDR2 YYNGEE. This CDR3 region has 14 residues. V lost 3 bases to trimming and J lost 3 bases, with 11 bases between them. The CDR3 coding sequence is TGTGCCAGCAGCGGCGGGACAGTAACAGATACGCAGTATTTT. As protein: CASSGGTVTDTQYF.

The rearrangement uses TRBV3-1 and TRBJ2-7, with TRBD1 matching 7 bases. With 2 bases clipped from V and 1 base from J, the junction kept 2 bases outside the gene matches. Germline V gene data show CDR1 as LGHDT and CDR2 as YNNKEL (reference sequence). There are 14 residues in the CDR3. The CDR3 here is CASSQSRGSYEQYF. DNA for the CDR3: TGTGCCAGCAGCCAATCCAGGGGGTCCTACGAGCAGTACTTC.

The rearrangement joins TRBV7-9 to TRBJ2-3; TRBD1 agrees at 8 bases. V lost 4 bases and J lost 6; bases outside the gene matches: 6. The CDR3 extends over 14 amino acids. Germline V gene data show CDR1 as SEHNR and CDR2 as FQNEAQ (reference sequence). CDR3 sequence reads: CASSSDRVTDTQYF. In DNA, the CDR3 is TGTGCCAGCAGCTCGGACAGGGTGACGGATACGCAGTATTTT.

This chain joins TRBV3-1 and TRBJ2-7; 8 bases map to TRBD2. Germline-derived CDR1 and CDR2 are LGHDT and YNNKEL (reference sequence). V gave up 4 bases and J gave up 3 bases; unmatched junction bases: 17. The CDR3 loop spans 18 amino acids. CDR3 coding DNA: TGTGCCAGCAGCCCGTGGAGTAGCGGGGCTCTTCCATACTACGAGCAGTACTTC. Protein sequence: CASSPWSSGALPYYEQYF.

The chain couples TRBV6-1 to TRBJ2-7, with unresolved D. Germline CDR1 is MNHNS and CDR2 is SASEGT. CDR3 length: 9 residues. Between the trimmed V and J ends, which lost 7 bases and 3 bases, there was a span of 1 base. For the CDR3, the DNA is TGTGCCAGCAACTACGAGCAGTACTTC. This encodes CASNYEQYF.

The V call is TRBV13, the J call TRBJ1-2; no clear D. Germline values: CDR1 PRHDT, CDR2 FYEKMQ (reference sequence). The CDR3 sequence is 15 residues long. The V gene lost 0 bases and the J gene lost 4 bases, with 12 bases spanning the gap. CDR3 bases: TGTGCCAGCAGCTTAGGGTCAAGCAGTTTCTATGGCTACACCTTC. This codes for CASSLGSSSFYGYTF.

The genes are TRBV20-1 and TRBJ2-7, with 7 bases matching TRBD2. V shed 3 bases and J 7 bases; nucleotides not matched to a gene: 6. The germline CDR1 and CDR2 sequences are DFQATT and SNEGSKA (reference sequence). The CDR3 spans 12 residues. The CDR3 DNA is TGCAGTGCTAGGGCCGGGGGGTTAGAGCAGTACTTC. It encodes CSARAGGLEQYF.

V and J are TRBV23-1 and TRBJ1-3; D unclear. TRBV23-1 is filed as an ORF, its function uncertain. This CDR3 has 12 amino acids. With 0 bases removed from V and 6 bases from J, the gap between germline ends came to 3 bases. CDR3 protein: CASSQSENTIYF. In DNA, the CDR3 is TGCGCCAGCAGTCAATCGGAAAACACCATATATTTT.

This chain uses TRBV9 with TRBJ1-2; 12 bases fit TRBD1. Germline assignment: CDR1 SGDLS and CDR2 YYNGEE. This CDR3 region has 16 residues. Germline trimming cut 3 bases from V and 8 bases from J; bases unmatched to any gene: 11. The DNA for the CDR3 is TGTGCCAGCAGCGCCGGAGCCGGGACAGGGGGCTGGGGCTACACCTTC. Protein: CASSAGAGTGGWGYTF.

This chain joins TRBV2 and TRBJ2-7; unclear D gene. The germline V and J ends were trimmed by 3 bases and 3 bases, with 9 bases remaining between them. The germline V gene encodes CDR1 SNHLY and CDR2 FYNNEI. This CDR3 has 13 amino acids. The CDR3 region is CASSEQEFYEQYF. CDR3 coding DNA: TGTGCCAGCAGTGAGCAGGAGTTCTACGAGCAGTACTTC.

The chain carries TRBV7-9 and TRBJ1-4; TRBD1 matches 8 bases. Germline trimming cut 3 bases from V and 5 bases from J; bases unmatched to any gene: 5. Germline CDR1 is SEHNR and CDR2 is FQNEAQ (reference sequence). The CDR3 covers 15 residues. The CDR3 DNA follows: TGTGCCAGCAGCTTTCCGGGACAGGCGAATGAAAAACTGTTTTTT. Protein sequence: CASSFPGQANEKLFF.

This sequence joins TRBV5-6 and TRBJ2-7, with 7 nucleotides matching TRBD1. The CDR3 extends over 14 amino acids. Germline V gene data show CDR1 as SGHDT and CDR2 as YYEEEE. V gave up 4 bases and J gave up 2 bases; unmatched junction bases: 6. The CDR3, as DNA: TGTGCCAGCAGCGCATACAGGGGTACCTACGAGCAGTACTTC. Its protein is CASSAYRGTYEQYF.

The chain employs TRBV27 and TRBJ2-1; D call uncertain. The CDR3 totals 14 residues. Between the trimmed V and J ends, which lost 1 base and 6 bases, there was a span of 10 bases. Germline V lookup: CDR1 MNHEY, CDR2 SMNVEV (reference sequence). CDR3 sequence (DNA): TGTGCCAGCAGTTTATTCTCAGGTAGCAATGAGCAGTTCTTC. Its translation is CASSLFSGSNEQFF.

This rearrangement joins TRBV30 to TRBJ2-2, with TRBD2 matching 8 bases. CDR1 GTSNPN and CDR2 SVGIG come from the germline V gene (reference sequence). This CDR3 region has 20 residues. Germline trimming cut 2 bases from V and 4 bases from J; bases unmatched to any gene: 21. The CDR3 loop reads CAWSSSYEIREGVSTGELFF. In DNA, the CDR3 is TGTGCCTGGAGTTCCTCCTATGAGATCCGGGAGGGCGTTAGCACCGGGGAGCTGTTTTTT.

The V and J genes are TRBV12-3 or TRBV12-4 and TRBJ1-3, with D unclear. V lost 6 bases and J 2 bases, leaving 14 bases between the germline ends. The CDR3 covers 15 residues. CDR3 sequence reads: CASREPTFTGNTIYF. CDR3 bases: TGTGCCAGCAGGGAGCCTACTTTTACTGGAAACACCATATATTTT.

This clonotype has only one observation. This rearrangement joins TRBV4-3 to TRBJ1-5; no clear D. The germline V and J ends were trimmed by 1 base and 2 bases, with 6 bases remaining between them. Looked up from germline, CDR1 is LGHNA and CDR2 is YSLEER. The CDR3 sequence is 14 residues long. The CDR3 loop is CASSQVAGNQPQHF. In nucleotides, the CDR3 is TGCGCCAGCAGCCAAGTGGCTGGCAATCAGCCCCAGCATTTT.

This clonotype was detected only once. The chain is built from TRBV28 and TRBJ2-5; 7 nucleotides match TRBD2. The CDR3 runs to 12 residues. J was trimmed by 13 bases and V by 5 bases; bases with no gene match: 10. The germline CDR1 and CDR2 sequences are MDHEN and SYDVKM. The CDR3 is CASSPGEGSTYF. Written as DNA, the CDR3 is TGTGCCAGCAGTCCCGGGGAGGGTAGTACGTACTTC. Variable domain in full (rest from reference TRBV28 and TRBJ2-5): DVKVTQSSRYLVKRTGEKVFLECVQDMDHENMFWYRQDPGLGLRLIYFSYDVKMKEKGDIPEGYSVSREKKERFSLILESASTNQTSMYLCASSPGEGSTYFGPGTRLLVL.

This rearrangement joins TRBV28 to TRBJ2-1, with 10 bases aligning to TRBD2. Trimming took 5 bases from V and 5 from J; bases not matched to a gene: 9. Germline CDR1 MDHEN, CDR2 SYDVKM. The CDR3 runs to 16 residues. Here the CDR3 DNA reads TGTGCCAGCAGTGGAGCGGAGCGGGAGGGTAACAATGAGCAGTTCTTC. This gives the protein CASSGAEREGNNEQFF.

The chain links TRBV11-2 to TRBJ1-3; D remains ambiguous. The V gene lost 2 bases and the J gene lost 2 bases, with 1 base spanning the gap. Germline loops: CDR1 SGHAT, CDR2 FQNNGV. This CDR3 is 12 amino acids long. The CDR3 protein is CASSLTGNTIYF. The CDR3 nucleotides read TGTGCCAGCAGCTTAACTGGAAACACCATATATTTT.

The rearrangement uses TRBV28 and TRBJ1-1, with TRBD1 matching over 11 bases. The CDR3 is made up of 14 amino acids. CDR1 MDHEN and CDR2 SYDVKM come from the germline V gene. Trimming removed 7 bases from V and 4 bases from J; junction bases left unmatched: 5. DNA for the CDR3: TGTGCCAGCAAGGACAGGGGGCCGCGCACTGAAGCTTTCTTT. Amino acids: CASKDRGPRTEAFF.

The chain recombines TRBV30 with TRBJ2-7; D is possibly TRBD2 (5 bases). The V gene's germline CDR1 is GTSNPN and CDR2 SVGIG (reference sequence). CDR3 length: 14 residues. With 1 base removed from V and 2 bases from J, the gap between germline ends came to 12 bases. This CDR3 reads CAWSAPSGTYEQYF. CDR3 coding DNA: TGTGCCTGGAGTGCCCCCAGCGGAACCTACGAGCAGTACTTC.

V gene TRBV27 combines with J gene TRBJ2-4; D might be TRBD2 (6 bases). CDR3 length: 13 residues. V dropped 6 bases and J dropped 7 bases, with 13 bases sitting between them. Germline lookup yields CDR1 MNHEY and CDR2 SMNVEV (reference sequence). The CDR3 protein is CASRDYDSNIQYF. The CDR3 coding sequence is TGTGCCAGCAGGGACTACGATAGTAACATTCAGTACTTC.

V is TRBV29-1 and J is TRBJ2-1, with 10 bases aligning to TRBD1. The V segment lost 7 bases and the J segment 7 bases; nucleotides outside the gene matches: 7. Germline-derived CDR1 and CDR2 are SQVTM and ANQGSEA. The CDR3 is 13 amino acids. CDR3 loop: CSARQGALNEQFF. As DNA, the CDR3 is TGCAGCGCCCGACAGGGGGCTTTAAATGAGCAGTTCTTC.

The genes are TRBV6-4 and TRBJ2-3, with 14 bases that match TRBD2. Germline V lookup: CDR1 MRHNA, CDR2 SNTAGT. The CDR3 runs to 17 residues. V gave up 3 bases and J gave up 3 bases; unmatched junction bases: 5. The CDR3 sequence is CASSEGTSGSLTDTQYF. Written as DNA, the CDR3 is TGTGCCAGCAGTGAAGGGACTAGCGGGAGTCTTACAGATACGCAGTATTTT.